The 31 T cell receptor beta chains below all came from one sample that was sequenced in a study of a mutant IDH1 vaccine in newly diagnosed glioma. Time point meaning: week 5, during vaccination. One vaccine dose held 300 ug of mutant IDH1 20-mer peptide and came with topical imiquimod. Sequencing was performed with immunoSEQ multiplex PCR; in TCRdb, only in-frame clones are kept and a portion is missing. Altogether about 40,000 clones are present, just over 90% being singletons, with the ten largest covering about 2.6%. These receptors' antigens are unknown. The sequencing here drew on PBMCs, taken from a glioma patient whose treatment included an IDH1 peptide vaccine. The source is a man in his forties or fifties with glioma.

The chain links TRBV6-1 to TRBJ1-1, with TRBD1 matching 8 bases. With 1 base clipped from V and 1 base from J, the junction kept 5 bases outside the gene matches. Germline V lookup: CDR1 MNHNS, CDR2 SASEGT. The CDR3 has 16 residues. The CDR3 DNA sequence: TGTGCCAGCAGTGAAGAGACAGGGGCAGGGAACACTGAAGCTTTCTTT. This gives the protein CASSEETGAGNTEAFF.

The chain carries TRBV7-6 and TRBJ2-7; TRBD1 matches at 9 bases. This CDR3 is 15 amino acids long. Germline CDR1 and CDR2: SGHVS and FNYEAQ. The ends lost 5 bases at V and 2 bases at J; junction bases unmatched: 7. This CDR3 reads CASSQRTGETYEQYF. DNA of the CDR3: TGTGCCAGCAGCCAACGGACAGGGGAGACCTACGAGCAGTACTTC.

The chain has TRBV5-8 and TRBJ1-3; D ambiguous. V was trimmed by 0 bases and J by 3 bases, leaving 13 bases between them. The CDR3 is made up of 16 amino acids. CDR1 and CDR2 from the germline V gene are SGHTS and YDEGEE. CDR3: CASSLGPGRSGNTIYF. The CDR3 DNA reads as TGTGCCAGCAGCTTGGGTCCGGGGAGGAGTGGAAACACCATATATTTT.

The chain recombines TRBV5-5 with TRBJ1-3, with D possibly matching TRBD1 (5 bases). The germline V gene encodes CDR1 SGHKS and CDR2 YYEKEE (reference sequence). This CDR3 has 16 amino acids. V gave up 4 bases and J gave up 0 bases, with 14 bases separating them. CDR3 amino acids: CASSTRQRSSGNTIYF. In nucleotides, the CDR3 is TGTGCCAGCAGCACCCGACAGAGAAGCTCTGGAAACACCATATATTTT.

The V call is TRBV5-1, the J call TRBJ2-6; TRBD1 aligns across 11 bases. Germline lookup yields CDR1 SGHRS and CDR2 YFSETQ. This CDR3 spans 17 amino acids. V lost 5 bases and J lost 0; bases outside the gene matches: 4. This CDR3 reads CASRTGTGGSGANVLTF. CDR3 nucleotides: TGCGCCAGCAGGACCGGGACAGGGGGCTCTGGGGCCAACGTCCTGACTTTC.

The rearrangement uses TRBV5-6 and TRBJ1-2; weak D call: TRBD1 (6 bases). V shed 5 bases and J shed 2 bases, with 13 bases lying between them. This CDR3 has 14 residues. Per germline, CDR1 SGHDT and CDR2 YYEEEE. CDR3 sequence reads: CASSWGGSNYGYTF. The CDR3, as DNA: TGTGCCAGCAGTTGGGGGGGCAGCAACTATGGCTACACCTTC.

The chain links TRBV7-9 to TRBJ2-1; TRBD1 agrees at 7 bases. Germline V gives CDR1 SEHNR, CDR2 FQNEAQ (reference sequence). CDR3 length: 15 amino acids. Trimming removed 3 bases from V and 2 bases from J; junction bases left unmatched: 4. The CDR3 DNA sequence: TGTGCCAGCAGCTTTGGGACAGATCCCTACAATGAGCAGTTCTTC. Protein sequence: CASSFGTDPYNEQFF.

The CDR3 sequence: CASRGQGNTEAFF. The CDR3 nucleotides read TGTGCCAGCAGGGGACAGGGGAACACTGAAGCTTTCTTT. The rearrangement links TRBV2 to TRBJ1-1, with TRBD1 identical over 9 bases. From germline, CDR1 is SNHLY and CDR2 FYNNEI. The V gene end was trimmed by 6 bases and the J gene end by 1 base; junction bases not matched to a gene: 0. There are 13 residues in the CDR3.

The rearrangement joins TRBV5-1 to TRBJ2-3; D may correspond to TRBD1 or TRBD2 (6 bases each). Germline V gene data show CDR1 as SGHRS and CDR2 as YFSETQ. V was trimmed by 4 bases and J by 2 bases, leaving 17 bases between them. CDR3 size: 16 residues. DNA for the CDR3: TGCGCCAGCAGCAAGACCGAGGGGGGAAACACAGATACGCAGTATTTT. This encodes CASSKTEGGNTDTQYF.

V is TRBV19 and J is TRBJ2-7, with 9 bases that match TRBD2. Per the germline V gene, CDR1 is LNHDA and CDR2 is SQIVND (reference sequence). J lost 1 base, V lost 5 bases, and 6 bases had no gene match. This CDR3 has 15 residues. CDR3 amino acids: CASSSIAGVSYEQYF. DNA for the CDR3: TGTGCCAGTAGTTCGATAGCGGGGGTTTCCTACGAGCAGTACTTC.

V is TRBV9 and J is TRBJ2-3; weak D call: TRBD1 (5 bases). V lost 4 bases to trimming and J lost 5 bases, with 11 bases between them. This CDR3 has 13 amino acids. Germline CDR1 SGDLS, CDR2 YYNGEE. CDR3 amino acids: CASSPGIGDTQYF. CDR3 nucleotides: TGTGCCAGCAGCCCAGGGATTGGAGATACGCAGTATTTT.

This chain connects TRBV7-6 to TRBJ2-5, with 9 bases fitting TRBD2. This CDR3 has 16 residues. The junction had 8 bases not matched to a gene; V was cut back by 5 bases and J by 1 base. CDR1 is SGHVS and CDR2 is FNYEAQ in the germline V gene. The CDR3 loop reads CASSPTSGRSQETQYF. For the CDR3, the DNA is TGTGCCAGCAGCCCGACTAGCGGACGATCCCAAGAGACCCAGTACTTC.

V and J are TRBV19 and TRBJ1-2; 12 nucleotides agree with TRBD1. After removal of 7 bases from V and 4 bases from J, the junction contained 7 bases not matched to a gene. The V gene's germline CDR1 is LNHDA and CDR2 SQIVND (reference sequence). The CDR3 loop spans 15 amino acids. CDR3: CASNPGTGGIYGYTF. The CDR3 DNA reads as TGTGCCAGTAACCCTGGGACAGGGGGCATCTATGGCTACACCTTC.

The V and J genes are TRBV2 and TRBJ2-5; D is perhaps TRBD1 (6 bases). V lost 6 bases and J 1 base, leaving 15 bases between the germline ends. CDR1 and CDR2 (germline): SNHLY, FYNNEI. CDR3 length: 15 residues. CDR3 sequence: CASRYQGNPQETQYF. In DNA, the CDR3 is TGTGCCAGCAGGTATCAGGGGAACCCCCAAGAGACCCAGTACTTC.

The V gene is TRBV7-2, the J gene TRBJ2-3; 7 bases map to TRBD2. V gave up 1 base and J gave up 1 base; unmatched junction bases: 5. The germline CDR1 and CDR2 sequences are SGHTA and FQGNSA. The CDR3 is 16 amino acids. The CDR3, as DNA: TGTGCCAGCAGCTTAGTGCCTAGCGGCGGCACAGATACGCAGTATTTT. It codes for CASSLVPSGGTDTQYF.

The chain has TRBV5-4 and TRBJ2-5, with a weak D call TRBD1 (5 bases). Germline CDR1 and CDR2: SGHNT and YYREEE (reference sequence). This CDR3 has 15 residues. V was pared by 0 bases and J by 2 bases, with 11 bases between. The CDR3 DNA sequence: TGTGCCAGCAGCTTGGCCTTCAGGGCACAAGAGACCCAGTACTTC. Translation gives CASSLAFRAQETQYF.

J is TRBJ1-2 and V is TRBV6-6; D is undetermined. V dropped 6 bases and J dropped 3 bases, with 11 bases sitting between them. Germline CDR1 reads MNHNY; CDR2 reads SVGAGI (reference sequence). The CDR3 is 13 amino acids. The CDR3 coding sequence is TGTGCCAGCAGAGCATCTGGAGACTATGGCTACACCTTC. Its translation: CASRASGDYGYTF.

This chain links TRBV28 with TRBJ1-4, with D perhaps TRBD1 (6 bases). CDR3 length: 13 amino acids. Germline CDR1 reads MDHEN; CDR2 reads SYDVKM. Trimming removed 6 bases from V and 6 bases from J, with 11 bases in between. CDR3 DNA: TGTGCCAGCAGAGAAACAGGGTATGAAAAACTGTTTTTT. It codes for CASRETGYEKLFF.

The chain carries TRBV25-1 and TRBJ1-2; 7 bases match TRBD1. CDR3 length: 12 residues. Germline V gene lookup returns CDR1 MGHDK and CDR2 SYGVNS. V shed 6 bases and J 8 bases; nucleotides not matched to a gene: 6. CDR3 sequence: CASRTGQVGYTF. CDR3 bases: TGTGCCAGCAGGACCGGACAGGTGGGCTACACCTTC.

The V call is TRBV15, the J call TRBJ2-3, with D tentatively TRBD2 (5 bases). V gave up 0 bases and J gave up 0 bases, with 10 bases separating them. CDR1 is LNHNV, CDR2 YYDKDF, per germline (reference sequence). The CDR3 runs to 16 residues. The CDR3 region is CATSRDLAPSTDTQYF. CDR3 bases: TGTGCCACCAGCAGAGATTTAGCGCCTAGCACAGATACGCAGTATTTT.

The V gene is TRBV13, the J gene TRBJ2-7, with 10 bases fitting TRBD2. Germline V gives CDR1 PRHDT, CDR2 FYEKMQ (reference sequence). V was pared by 5 bases and J by 4 bases, with 5 bases of the junction left unmatched. This CDR3 contains 14 residues. The CDR3 loop is CASSGRTSGYEQYF. DNA for the CDR3: TGTGCCAGCAGCGGCCGGACTAGCGGATACGAGCAGTACTTC.

V usage is TRBV19 and J usage is TRBJ2-1; 8 bases map to TRBD2. Germline loops: CDR1 LNHDA, CDR2 SQIVND (reference sequence). This CDR3 region has 17 residues. V trimming: 1 base; J trimming: 4 bases; junction bases outside the gene matches: 9. In nucleotides, the CDR3 is TGTGCCAGTAGTATAGGCGCGGCGGGAGGCCCTTACAATGAGCAGTTCTTC. Protein sequence: CASSIGAAGGPYNEQFF. The whole variable domain, filled in from reference TRBV19 and TRBJ2-1, reads DGGITQSPKYLFRKEGQNVTLSCEQNLNHDAMYWYRQDPGQGLRLIYYSQIVNDFQKGDIAEGYSVSREKKESFPLTVTSAQKNPTAFYLCASSIGAAGGPYNEQFFGPGTRLTVL.

The chain joins TRBV5-5 to TRBJ1-4; 8 bases map to TRBD1. Unmatched junction bases numbered 1, after V lost 1 base and J lost 8 bases. The CDR3 sequence is 13 residues long. CDR1 SGHKS and CDR2 YYEKEE come from the germline V gene (reference sequence). CDR3 amino acids: CASSLNRGEKLFF. The DNA of the CDR3 is TGTGCCAGCAGCTTGAACAGGGGGGAAAAACTGTTTTTT.

The chain recombines TRBV19 with TRBJ1-2, with TRBD1 matching 8 bases. The CDR3 runs to 15 residues. Germline CDR1 and CDR2: LNHDA and SQIVND (reference sequence). The junction had 7 bases not matched to a gene; V was cut back by 3 bases and J by 4 bases. This chain's CDR3 is CASSIRQGQGYGYTF. The CDR3 nucleotides are TGTGCCAGTAGTATCCGACAGGGGCAGGGCTATGGCTACACCTTC.

The CDR3 sequence is CASRYTTWSPLHF. The CDR3 DNA sequence: TGTGCCAGCAGATACACGACATGGTCACCCCTCCACTTT. The chain employs TRBV27 and TRBJ1-6; D call uncertain. The CDR3 length is 13 residues. Trimming removed 6 bases at V and 10 bases at J, with 13 bases between. The germline V gene encodes CDR1 MNHEY and CDR2 SMNVEV (reference sequence).

This chain uses TRBV10-2 with TRBJ2-3; 12 bases are a match to TRBD2. The CDR3 runs 18 residues. CDR1 is WSHSY, CDR2 SAAADI, per germline. V lost 3 bases, J lost 5 bases, and 12 bases stayed unmatched. This chain's CDR3 is CASSDLQTSGSRGDTQYF. The CDR3 DNA is TGCGCCAGCAGTGACCTCCAGACTAGCGGGAGTCGAGGAGATACGCAGTATTTT.

This rearrangement joins TRBV5-1 to TRBJ2-1; D may be TRBD2 (6 bases). Germline V gene data show CDR1 as SGHRS and CDR2 as YFSETQ. CDR3 length: 19 amino acids. V lost 4 bases and J 0 bases, leaving 23 bases between the germline ends. The CDR3 bases are TGCGCCAGCAGCCCGGTCGGGACTCGTACCTCGAGCTCCTACAATGAGCAGTTCTTC. This sequence encodes CASSPVGTRTSSSYNEQFF.

The chain joins TRBV5-4 to TRBJ2-7; TRBD1 agrees at 7 bases. J was trimmed by 2 bases and V by 4 bases; bases with no gene match: 6. This CDR3 has 14 residues. From germline, CDR1 is SGHNT and CDR2 YYREEE (reference sequence). CDR3 nucleotide sequence: TGTGCCAGCAGCCCCCGGGACAGAGCCTACGAGCAGTACTTC. Protein sequence: CASSPRDRAYEQYF.

The chain employs TRBV4-1 and TRBJ2-6; D may be TRBD1 (5 bases). CDR1 MGHRA and CDR2 YSYEKL come from the germline V gene. Trimming removed 1 base from V and 2 bases from J, with 9 bases in between. CDR3 length equals 16 residues. CDR3 nucleotides: TGCGCCAGCAGCCAAGCAGGGCAACCTGGGGCCAACGTCCTGACTTTC. As protein: CASSQAGQPGANVLTF.

The chain uses TRBV29-1 and TRBJ2-7; TRBD1 matches 8 bases. Looked up from germline, CDR1 is SQVTM and CDR2 is ANQGSEA. This CDR3 has 13 amino acids. V dropped 7 bases and J dropped 0; count of bases not matched to a gene: 5. The CDR3 reads CSALTGASYEQYF. CDR3 nucleotides: TGCAGCGCCCTGACAGGGGCCTCCTACGAGCAGTACTTC.

CDR3 in DNA: TGTGCCAGCAGGGCAGCGGGGAACCAAGAGACCCAGTACTTC. Translation gives CASRAAGNQETQYF. This chain links TRBV7-9 with TRBJ2-5; 7 positions agree with TRBD2. V trimming: 6 bases; J trimming: 0 bases; junction bases outside the gene matches: 4. The CDR3 totals 14 residues. Germline V gene lookup returns CDR1 SEHNR and CDR2 FQNEAQ (reference sequence).